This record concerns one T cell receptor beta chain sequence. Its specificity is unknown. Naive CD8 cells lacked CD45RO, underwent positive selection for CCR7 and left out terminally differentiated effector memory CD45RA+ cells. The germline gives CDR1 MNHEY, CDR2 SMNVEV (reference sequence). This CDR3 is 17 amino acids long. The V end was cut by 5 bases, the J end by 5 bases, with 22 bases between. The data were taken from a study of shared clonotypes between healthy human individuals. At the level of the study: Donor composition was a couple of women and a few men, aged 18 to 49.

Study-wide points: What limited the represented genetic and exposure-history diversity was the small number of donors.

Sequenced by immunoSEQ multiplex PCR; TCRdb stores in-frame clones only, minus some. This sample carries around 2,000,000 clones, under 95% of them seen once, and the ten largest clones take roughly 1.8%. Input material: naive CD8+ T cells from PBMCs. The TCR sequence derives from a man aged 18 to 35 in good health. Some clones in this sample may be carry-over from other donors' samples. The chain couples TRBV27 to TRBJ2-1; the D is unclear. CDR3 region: CASSPLPFTGLHNEQFF. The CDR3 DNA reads TGTGCCAGCAGTCCTCTCCCATTCACCGGCTTACACAATGAGCAGTTCTTC.